This paragraph reports one T cell receptor beta chain. The sample holds a few counts of this clonotype. Its antigen is still unknown. No qualities accompany the bases; no much larger clone lies one base away. This record belongs to a study of T cell repertoires in cytomegalovirus infection (dated by TCRdb to between 2017 and 2020). A note on the overall study: Peptide stimulations targeted recently identified HLA-C-restricted CMV epitopes, whose presentation resists viral immunomodulation, together with well-studied HLA-B-restricted epitopes. Because public TCR beta signatures pointed to carriage of CMV infection together with the matching HLA type, the HLA type of each donor mattered for the analysis.

In light of the paper, this sample's treatment or condition label describes: in vitro stimulation with specific CMV peptide epitopes to enrich CMV-specific T cells. The investigation overall reported the following: The ex vivo response was dominated by HLA-C-restricted CMV-specific TCR beta clonotypes, and the single most frequent clonotype in two of eight donors was supplied by these HLA-C-restricted clonotypes. In both this cohort and an independent cohort of some 380 donors, the cumulative frequency of public TCR beta family members distinguished carriers of CMV infection plus the relevant HLA type.

Germline trimming amounts to 7 bases on V and 1 base on J, with 6 as the count of junction bases outside the gene matches. The germline V gene sets CDR1 to SGHTA and CDR2 to FQGNSA. Inclusive of the bounding cysteine and phenylalanine, the CDR3 is 14 residues long. Here the CDR3 DNA is all that survives: 42 bases in frame from base 1. Sequencing relied on an Illumina HiSeq 1500. TCRdb redid the processing of the public reads, applying fastp at Q25 and MiXCR, and retained in-frame beta chains. Rows are unified per CDR3 protein, each entry keeping the most common DNA and genes. In this sample the table shows nearly 700,000 distinct CDR3 sequences, about 30% of which occur a single time. The ten largest clones represent approximately 18% of the sample.

The chain is assembled from TRBV7-2 and TRBJ1-1, and TRBD1 matches 7 of the central bases. Sequencing was performed on cultured PBMCs, taken from culture after CMV antigen stimulation. The TCR sequence derives from a human donor in good health (CMV status not recorded). Some clones in this sample may be carry-over from other donors' samples. The encoded CDR3 is CASIPGQANTEAFF. The bases read TGTGCCAGCATACCAGGACAGGCGAACACTGAAGCTTTCTTT.